The present TCR beta chain was sequenced within a study of cytomegalovirus exposure and HLA in healthy donors. Worth noting for this clone: Its target is not known.

Study-wide results and caveats: As was reported, the classifier diagnosed cytomegalovirus status with high specificity and sensitivity.

The PCR ran on 60 Vbeta and 13 Jbeta primers. Assay used: immunoSEQ multiplex PCR; TCRdb lists only in-frame clones, some missing. The profile shows around 80,000 clones, 78% of them singletons. Donors had nominal health at sampling but likely had unrecorded immune exposures. The sequenced sample consisted of PBMCs. The receptor was isolated from a man in his forties in good health and CMV-seronegative.

CDR3 DNA sequence: TGCGCCAGCAGCCAAGATTTGGGTGGGAGGTACCAGGAGCAGTACTTC. This translates into CASSQDLGGRYQEQYF. The V call is TRBV4-1, the J call TRBJ2-7; a possible D gene is TRBD2 (6 bases). The CDR3 covers 16 residues. Trimming pared 0 bases from V and 7 bases from J, leaving 19 bases between. Germline-derived CDR1 and CDR2 are MGHRA and YSYEKL.